This T cell receptor (beta chain) was observed in a study of identical twins. MiXCR, run by TCRdb on the 5' RACE reads, gives a single entry per CDR3 protein. The repertoire holds 200,000 to 300,000 distinct CDR3 sequences, with approximately 11% as singletons. Germline V gene lookup returns CDR1 SGHTA and CDR2 FQGNSA. This CDR3 is 12 amino acids long. The germline V and J ends were trimmed by 5 bases and 4 bases, with 9 bases remaining between them. A further study also used this sample, focusing on yellow fever vaccine responses in identical twins.

This sequence was found in a woman aged 18-29 years in good health. The sample was memory (CD45RO+) T cells sorted from blood. This sequence joins TRBV7-2 and TRBJ2-7; D may be TRBD2 (6 bases). Written as DNA, the CDR3 is TGTGCCAGCAGCCATAGCGGATACGAGCAGTACTTC. It codes for CASSHSGYEQYF.